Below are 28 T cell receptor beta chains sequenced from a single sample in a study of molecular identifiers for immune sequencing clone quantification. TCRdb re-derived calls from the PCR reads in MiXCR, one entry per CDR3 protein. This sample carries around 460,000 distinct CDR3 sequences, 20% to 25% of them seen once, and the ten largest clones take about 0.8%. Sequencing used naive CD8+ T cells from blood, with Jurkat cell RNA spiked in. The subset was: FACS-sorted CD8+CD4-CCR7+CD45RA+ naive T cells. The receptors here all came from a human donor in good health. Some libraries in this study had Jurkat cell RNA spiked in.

In DNA, the CDR3 is TGTGCCAGCCAACTACAGGGGTATCAGCCCCAGCATTTT. This encodes CASQLQGYQPQHF. V usage is TRBV19 and J usage is TRBJ1-5, with 7 nucleotides matching TRBD1. The CDR3 spans 13 residues. The V segment lost 9 bases and the J segment 5 bases; nucleotides outside the gene matches: 7. Germline values: CDR1 LNHDA, CDR2 SQIVND (reference sequence).

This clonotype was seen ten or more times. CDR3 DNA: TGCAGTGCTCCCAGGTCTGGCCTTAGCTCCTACGAGCAGTACTTC. It encodes CSAPRSGLSSYEQYF. The J gene is TRBJ2-7, the V gene TRBV20-1; D gene uncertain. Trimming left V 5 bases short and J 0 bases short, with 17 bases between. Germline V lookup: CDR1 DFQATT, CDR2 SNEGSKA (reference sequence). The CDR3 contains 15 residues.

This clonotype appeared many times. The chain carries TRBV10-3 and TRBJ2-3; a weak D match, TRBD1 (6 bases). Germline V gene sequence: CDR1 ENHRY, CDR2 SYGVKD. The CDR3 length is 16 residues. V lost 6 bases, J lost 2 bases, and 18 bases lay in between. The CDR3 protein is CAIRDPGDGTTDTQYF. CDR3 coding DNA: TGTGCCATCAGAGACCCAGGGGACGGGACCACAGATACGCAGTATTTT.

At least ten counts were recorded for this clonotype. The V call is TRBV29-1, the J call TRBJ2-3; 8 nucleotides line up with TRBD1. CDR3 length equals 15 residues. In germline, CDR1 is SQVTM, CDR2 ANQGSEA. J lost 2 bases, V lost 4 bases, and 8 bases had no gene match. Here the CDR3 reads CSVVDRGTNTDTQYF. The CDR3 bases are TGCAGCGTTGTTGACAGGGGAACGAACACAGATACGCAGTATTTT.

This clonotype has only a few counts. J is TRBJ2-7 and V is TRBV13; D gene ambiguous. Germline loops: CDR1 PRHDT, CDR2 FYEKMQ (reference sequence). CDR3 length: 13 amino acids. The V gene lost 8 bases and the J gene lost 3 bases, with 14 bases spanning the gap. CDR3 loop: CASRDGVHYEQYF. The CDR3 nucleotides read TGTGCCAGCCGCGACGGAGTCCACTACGAGCAGTACTTC.

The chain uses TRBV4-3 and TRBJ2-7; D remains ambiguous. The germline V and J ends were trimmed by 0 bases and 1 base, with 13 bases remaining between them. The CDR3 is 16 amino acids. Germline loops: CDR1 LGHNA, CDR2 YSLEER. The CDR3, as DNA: TGCGCCAGCAGCCAAGATGCGGTGGGTGCGTCCTACGAGCAGTACTTC. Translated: CASSQDAVGASYEQYF.

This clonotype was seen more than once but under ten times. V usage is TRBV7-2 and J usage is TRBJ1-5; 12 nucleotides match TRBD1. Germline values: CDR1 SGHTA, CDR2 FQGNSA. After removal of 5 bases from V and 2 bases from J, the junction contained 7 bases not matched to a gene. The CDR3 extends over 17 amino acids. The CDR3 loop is CASSPEGQGAGNQPQHF. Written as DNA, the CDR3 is TGTGCCAGCAGCCCCGAGGGACAGGGGGCGGGCAATCAGCCCCAGCATTTT.

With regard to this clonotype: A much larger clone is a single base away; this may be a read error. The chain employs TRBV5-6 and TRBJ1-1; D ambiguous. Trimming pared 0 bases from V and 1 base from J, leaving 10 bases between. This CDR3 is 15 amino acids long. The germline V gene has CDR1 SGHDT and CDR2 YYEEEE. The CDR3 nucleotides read TGTGCCAGCAGCTTGGCAAGGGCCCCGAACACTGAAGCTTTCTTT. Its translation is CASSLARAPNTEAFF.

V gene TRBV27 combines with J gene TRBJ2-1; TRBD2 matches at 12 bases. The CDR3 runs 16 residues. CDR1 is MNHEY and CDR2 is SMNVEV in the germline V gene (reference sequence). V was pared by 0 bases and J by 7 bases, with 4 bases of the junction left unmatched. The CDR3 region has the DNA TGTGCCAGCAGTTTATCGACTAGCGGGAGTTGGAATGAGCAGTTCTTC. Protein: CASSLSTSGSWNEQFF.

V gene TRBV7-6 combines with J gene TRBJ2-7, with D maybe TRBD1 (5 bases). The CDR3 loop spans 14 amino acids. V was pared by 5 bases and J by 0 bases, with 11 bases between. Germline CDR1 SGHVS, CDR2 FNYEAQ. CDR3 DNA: TGTGCCAGCAGCCCGACAGCGAACTCCTACGAGCAGTACTTC. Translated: CASSPTANSYEQYF.

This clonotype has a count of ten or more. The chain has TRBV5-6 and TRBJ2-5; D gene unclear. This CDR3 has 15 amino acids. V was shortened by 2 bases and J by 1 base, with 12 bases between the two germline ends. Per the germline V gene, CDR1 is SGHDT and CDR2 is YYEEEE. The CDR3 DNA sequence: TGTGCCAGCAGCTTCCAGGCAGCAAGCCAAGAGACCCAGTACTTC. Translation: CASSFQAASQETQYF.

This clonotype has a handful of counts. The DNA for the CDR3 is TGTGCCAGCAGCTTACCAGGGGACAGCTCCTACGAGCAGTACTTC. Protein: CASSLPGDSSYEQYF. The chain joins TRBV7-9 to TRBJ2-7, with TRBD1 matching 7 bases. Germline CDR1 and CDR2: SEHNR and FQNEAQ (reference sequence). V was clipped by 2 bases and J by 0 bases; unmatched bases: 4. This CDR3 spans 15 amino acids.

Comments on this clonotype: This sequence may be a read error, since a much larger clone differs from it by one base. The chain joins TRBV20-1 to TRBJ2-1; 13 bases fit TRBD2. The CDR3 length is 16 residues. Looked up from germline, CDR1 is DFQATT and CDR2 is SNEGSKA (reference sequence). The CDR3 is CSVRDPTSGGLNEQFF. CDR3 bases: TGCAGTGTTAGAGATCCGACTAGCGGGGGGTTGAATGAGCAGTTCTTC.

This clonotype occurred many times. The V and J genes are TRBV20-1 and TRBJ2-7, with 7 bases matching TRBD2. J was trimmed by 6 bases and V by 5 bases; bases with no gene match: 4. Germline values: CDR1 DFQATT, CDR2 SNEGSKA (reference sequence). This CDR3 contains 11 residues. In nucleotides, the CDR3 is TGCAGTGCTCTCAGGGAGGGCGAGCAGTACTTC. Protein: CSALREGEQYF.

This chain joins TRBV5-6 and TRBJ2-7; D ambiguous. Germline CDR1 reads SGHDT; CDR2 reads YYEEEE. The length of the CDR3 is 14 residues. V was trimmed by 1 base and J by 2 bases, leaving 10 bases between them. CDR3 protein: CASSLKQRPYEQYF. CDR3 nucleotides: TGTGCCAGCAGCTTGAAACAGCGACCCTACGAGCAGTACTTC.

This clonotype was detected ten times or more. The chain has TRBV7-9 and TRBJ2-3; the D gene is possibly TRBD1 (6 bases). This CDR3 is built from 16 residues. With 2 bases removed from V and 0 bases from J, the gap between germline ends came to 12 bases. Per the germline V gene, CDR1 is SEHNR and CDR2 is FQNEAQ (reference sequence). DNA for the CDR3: TGTGCCAGCAGCTTACTTGGACAGAGTAGCACAGATACGCAGTATTTT. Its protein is CASSLLGQSSTDTQYF.

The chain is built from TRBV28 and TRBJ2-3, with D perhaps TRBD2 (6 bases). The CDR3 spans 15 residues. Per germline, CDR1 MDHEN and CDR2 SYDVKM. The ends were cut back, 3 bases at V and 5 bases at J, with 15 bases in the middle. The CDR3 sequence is CASSFRGARGDTQYF. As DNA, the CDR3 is TGTGCCAGCAGTTTCCGAGGGGCGCGGGGAGATACGCAGTATTTT.

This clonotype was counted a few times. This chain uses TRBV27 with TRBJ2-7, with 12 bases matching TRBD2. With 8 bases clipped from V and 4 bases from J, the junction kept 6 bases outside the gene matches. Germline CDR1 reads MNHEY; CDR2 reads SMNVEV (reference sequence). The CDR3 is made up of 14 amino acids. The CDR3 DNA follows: TGTGCCAGCGGTGAGACTAGCGGGAGATACGAGCAGTACTTC. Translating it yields CASGETSGRYEQYF.

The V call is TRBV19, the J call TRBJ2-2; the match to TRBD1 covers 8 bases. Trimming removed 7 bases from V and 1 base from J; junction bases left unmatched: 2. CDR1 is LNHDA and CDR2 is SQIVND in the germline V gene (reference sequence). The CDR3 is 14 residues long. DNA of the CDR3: TGTGCCAGTATCGGGACAGGGAACACCGGGGAGCTGTTTTTT. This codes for CASIGTGNTGELFF.

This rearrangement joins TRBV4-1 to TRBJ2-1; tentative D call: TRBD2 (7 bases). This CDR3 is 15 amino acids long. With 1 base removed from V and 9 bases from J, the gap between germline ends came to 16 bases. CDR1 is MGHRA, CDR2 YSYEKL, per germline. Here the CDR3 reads CASSQVVGGPSEQFF. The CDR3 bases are TGCGCCAGCAGCCAAGTGGTGGGGGGGCCAAGTGAGCAGTTCTTC.

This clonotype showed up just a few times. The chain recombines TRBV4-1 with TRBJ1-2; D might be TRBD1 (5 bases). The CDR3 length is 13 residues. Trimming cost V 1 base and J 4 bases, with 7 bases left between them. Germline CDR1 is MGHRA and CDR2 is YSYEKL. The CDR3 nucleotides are TGCGCCAGCAGCCAAGCCGGGGGCTATGGCTACACCTTC. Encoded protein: CASSQAGGYGYTF.

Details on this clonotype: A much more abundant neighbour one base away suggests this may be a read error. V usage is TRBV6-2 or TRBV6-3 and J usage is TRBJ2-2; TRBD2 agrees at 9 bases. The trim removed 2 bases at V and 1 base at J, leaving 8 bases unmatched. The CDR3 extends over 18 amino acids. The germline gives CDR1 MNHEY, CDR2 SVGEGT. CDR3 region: CASSYAFTSGWNTGELFF. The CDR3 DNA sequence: TGTGCCAGCAGTTACGCCTTCACTAGCGGGTGGAACACCGGGGAGCTGTTTTTT.

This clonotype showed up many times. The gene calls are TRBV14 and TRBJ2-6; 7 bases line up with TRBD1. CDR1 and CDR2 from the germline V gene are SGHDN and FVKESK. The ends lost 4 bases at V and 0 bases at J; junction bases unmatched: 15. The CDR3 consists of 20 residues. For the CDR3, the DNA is TGTGCCAGCAGCCTAGAACATTCCGGGACAGTCCCCTCTGGGGCCAACGTCCTGACTTTC. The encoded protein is CASSLEHSGTVPSGANVLTF.

The CDR3 DNA sequence: TGCGCCAGCAGTGGGACACCGGGGACTGAAGCTTTCTTT. This sequence encodes CASSGTPGTEAFF. The rearrangement uses TRBV4-1 and TRBJ1-1, with D possibly TRBD1 on 6 matching bases. With 6 bases removed from V and 5 bases from J, the gap between germline ends came to 13 bases. The CDR3 is 13 amino acids. Germline V lookup: CDR1 MGHRA, CDR2 YSYEKL.

The DNA of the CDR3 is TGCAGTGCTAGAGGCAGGGGGTGGAACACTGAAGCTTTCTTT. Protein: CSARGRGWNTEAFF. The J gene is TRBJ1-1, the V gene TRBV20-1, with 7 positions matching TRBD1. Germline assignment: CDR1 DFQATT and CDR2 SNEGSKA (reference sequence). With 1 base clipped from V and 1 base from J, the junction kept 3 bases outside the gene matches. The CDR3 has 14 amino acids.

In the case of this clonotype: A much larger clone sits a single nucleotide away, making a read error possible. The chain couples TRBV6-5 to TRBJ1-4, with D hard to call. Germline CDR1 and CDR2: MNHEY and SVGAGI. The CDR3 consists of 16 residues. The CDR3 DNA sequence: TGTGCCAGCAGCATCGGAGCCAGCACAACTAATGAAGAACTGTTTTTT. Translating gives CASSIGASTTNEELFF.

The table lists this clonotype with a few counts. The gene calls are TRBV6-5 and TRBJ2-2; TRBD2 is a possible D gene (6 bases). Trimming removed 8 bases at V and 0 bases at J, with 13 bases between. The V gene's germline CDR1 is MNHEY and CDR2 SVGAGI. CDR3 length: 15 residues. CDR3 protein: CASHRERANTGELFF. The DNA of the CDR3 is TGTGCCAGCCATAGGGAGCGGGCGAACACCGGGGAGCTGTTTTTT.

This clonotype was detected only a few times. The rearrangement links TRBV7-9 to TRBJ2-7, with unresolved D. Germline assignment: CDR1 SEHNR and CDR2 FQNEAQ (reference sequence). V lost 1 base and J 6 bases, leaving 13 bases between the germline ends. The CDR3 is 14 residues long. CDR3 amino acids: CASSLVLPPGEQYF. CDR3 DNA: TGTGCCAGCAGCTTAGTTCTCCCCCCCGGCGAGCAGTACTTC. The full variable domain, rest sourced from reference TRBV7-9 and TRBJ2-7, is DTGVSQNPRHKITKRGQNVTFRCDPISEHNRLYWYRQTLGQGPEFLTYFQNEAQLEKSRLLSDRFSAERPKGSFSTLEIQRTEQGDSAMYLCASSLVLPPGEQYFGPGTRLTVT.